This record concerns one T cell receptor beta chain sequence. Its cognate antigen is unknown. This sample was included in a study of response to subunit inactivated influenza vaccine. The CDR3 sequence is 14 residues long. Trimming cost V 9 bases and J 2 bases; bases outside gene matches: 8. Germline V CDR1 and CDR2: LNHDA, SQIVND (reference sequence). Study observations and caveats: Authors suggested seasonal influenza vaccinations each recruit few new T cells.

Using its own MiXCR run on the RT-PCR reads, TCRdb lists one record per CDR3 protein. The data hold about 300,000 distinct CDR3 sequences, with roughly 22% observed a single time. The sequenced sample was PBMCs from blood, obtained about 20 months after vaccination. The genes are TRBV19 and TRBJ2-7, with TRBD1 identical over 9 bases. This TCR was recovered from a man aged 45 to 75 who received an inactivated influenza vaccine. CDR3 amino acids: CASRDREKPYEQYF. CDR3 nucleotide sequence: TGTGCCAGCCGGGACAGGGAAAAACCCTACGAGCAGTACTTC.